The 27 T cell receptor beta chains below were found in one sample sequenced in a study of blood T cell repertoires in COVID-19. The assay was immunoSEQ multiplex PCR, and TCRdb's table has in-frame clones only and misses some. This table holds 230,000 or so clones, more than 75% found once. Sequences were obtained from peripheral blood. All receptors derive from a man aged 40-55 years with active or convalescent COVID-19.

The V call is TRBV7-9, the J call TRBJ2-7; a possible D gene is TRBD1 (5 bases). The CDR3 has 13 residues. The germline gives CDR1 SEHNR, CDR2 FQNEAQ (reference sequence). V shed 9 bases and J shed 1 base, with 13 bases lying between them. The CDR3 DNA follows: TGTGCCAGTACCCTGGGGCTTTCCTACGAGCAGTACTTC. Its protein is CASTLGLSYEQYF.

This chain connects TRBV10-1 to TRBJ2-3, with D perhaps matching TRBD2 (6 bases). The V end was cut by 3 bases, the J end by 0 bases, with 10 bases between. The CDR3 spans 15 residues. From germline, CDR1 is WNHNN and CDR2 SYGVQD (reference sequence). CDR3 coding DNA: TGCGCCAGCAGTGAAGGGCGGGGTAGCACAGATACGCAGTATTTT. It is translated as CASSEGRGSTDTQYF.

This chain links TRBV4-2 with TRBJ2-2, with 9 bases matching TRBD1. CDR3 length: 14 residues. Germline values: CDR1 LGHNA, CDR2 YNFKEQ. The trim removed 4 bases at V and 6 bases at J, leaving 3 bases unmatched. CDR3 bases: TGTGCCAGCAGCCGGGACAGGGCGTCCGGGGAGCTGTTTTTT. Its protein is CASSRDRASGELFF.

The chain is built from TRBV3-1 (or the pseudogene TRBV3-2) and TRBJ1-3; 7 bases are a match to TRBD1. Trimming cost V 8 bases and J 1 base; bases outside gene matches: 8. Per the germline V gene, CDR1 is LGHDT and CDR2 is YNNKEL (reference sequence). The CDR3 contains 15 residues. The CDR3 sequence: CASRDRTFSGNTIYF. CDR3 bases: TGTGCCAGCCGGGACAGAACCTTTTCTGGAAACACCATATATTTT.

The V call is TRBV2, the J call TRBJ1-5, with 9 bases aligning to TRBD1. Germline-derived CDR1 and CDR2 are SNHLY and FYNNEI. V shed 3 bases, J shed 7 bases, and the junction held 13 bases outside the gene matches. There are 17 residues in the CDR3. Here the CDR3 DNA reads TGTGCCAGCAGTGACTATCCCGGGACAGGGTCGGACCAGCCCCAGCATTTT. Translating it yields CASSDYPGTGSDQPQHF.

V and J are TRBV7-9 and TRBJ1-2; a weak D match, TRBD1 (6 bases). V lost 6 bases and J lost 7, with 12 bases in between. Germline V lookup: CDR1 SEHNR, CDR2 FQNEAQ (reference sequence). This CDR3 contains 12 residues. CDR3: CASSSHRVGYTF. The CDR3, as DNA: TGTGCCAGCAGTTCGCACAGGGTTGGCTACACCTTC.

The gene calls are TRBV19 and TRBJ2-1; 9 bases line up with TRBD2. This CDR3 is built from 14 residues. The junction had 4 bases not matched to a gene; V was cut back by 3 bases and J by 7 bases. Germline values: CDR1 LNHDA, CDR2 SQIVND (reference sequence). The DNA of the CDR3 is TGTGCCAGTAGTATGAGGCTAGCGGGGAATGAGCAGTTCTTC. Translated, it gives CASSMRLAGNEQFF. Combining the CDR3 with reference TRBV19 and TRBJ2-1 gives the whole variable domain DGGITQSPKYLFRKEGQNVTLSCEQNLNHDAMYWYRQDPGQGLRLIYYSQIVNDFQKGDIAEGYSVSREKKESFPLTVTSAQKNPTAFYLCASSMRLAGNEQFFGPGTRLTVL.

This rearrangement joins TRBV9 to TRBJ1-5; D might be TRBD1 (5 bases). Trimming pared 3 bases from V and 0 bases from J, leaving 7 bases between. The CDR3 length is 14 residues. The germline V gene encodes CDR1 SGDLS and CDR2 YYNGEE. In DNA form, the CDR3 reads TGTGCCAGCAGCGGGGGGGATAGCAATCAGCCCCAGCATTTT. Encoded protein: CASSGGDSNQPQHF.

This clone was counted once. This chain connects TRBV7-8 to TRBJ2-7; D perhaps matches TRBD2 (6 bases). V gave up 0 bases and J gave up 4 bases, with 19 bases separating them. There are 17 residues in the CDR3. Germline assignment: CDR1 SGHVS and CDR2 FQNEAQ. CDR3 bases: TGTGCCAGCAGCTTAGCCCCCCCGGGGGTTGCAATGTACGAGCAGTACTTC. It codes for CASSLAPPGVAMYEQYF.

This chain connects TRBV10-3 to TRBJ2-7; the D gene is possibly TRBD1 (5 bases). The V end lost 0 bases, the J end lost 2 bases, and 5 bases lay between the germline ends. The CDR3 extends over 13 amino acids. Germline V gene sequence: CDR1 ENHRY, CDR2 SYGVKD. For the CDR3, the DNA is TGTGCCATCAGTGAGTCGACAGCCTACGAGCAGTACTTC. Its translation: CAISESTAYEQYF.

The CDR3 DNA reads as TGTGCCAGCAGGCTACCGGACAGGGGAATCCGGGGCAATCAGCCCCAGCATTTT. As protein: CASRLPDRGIRGNQPQHF. The V gene is TRBV28, the J gene TRBJ1-5; 9 nucleotides match TRBD1. With V trimmed by 6 bases and J by 2 bases, 14 bases remained unmatched. Germline V CDR1 and CDR2: MDHEN, SYDVKM. The CDR3 is made up of 18 amino acids.

V gene TRBV21-1 combines with J gene TRBJ2-5; the table gives TRBD2 as D, unverified against the DNA. TRBV21-1 is designated a pseudogene. The CDR3 runs 18 residues. CDR3 DNA sequence: TGTGCCAGCAGCACTCTTGGCTTGGGCGGGGGGGCCAGTGAGACCCAGTACTTC. Protein: CASSTLGLGGGASETQYF.

The chain employs TRBV19 and TRBJ2-7; TRBD1 aligns across 9 bases. The CDR3 runs 16 residues. The junction had 8 bases not matched to a gene; V was cut back by 2 bases and J by 3 bases. Per the germline V gene, CDR1 is LNHDA and CDR2 is SQIVND (reference sequence). This CDR3 reads CASSILVTGGLYEQYF. Written as DNA, the CDR3 is TGTGCCAGTAGTATACTGGTGACAGGGGGGCTCTACGAGCAGTACTTC. Looking up the rest from reference TRBV19 and TRBJ2-7 gives the full variable domain: DGGITQSPKYLFRKEGQNVTLSCEQNLNHDAMYWYRQDPGQGLRLIYYSQIVNDFQKGDIAEGYSVSREKKESFPLTVTSAQKNPTAFYLCASSILVTGGLYEQYFGPGTRLTVT.

This CDR3 is CASSTFGGFGEQYF. CDR3 nucleotide sequence: TGTGCCAGCAGCACTTTCGGGGGATTTGGCGAGCAGTACTTC. The V gene is TRBV3-1 (or the pseudogene TRBV3-2), the J gene TRBJ2-7; D possibly corresponds to TRBD2 (6 bases). The CDR3 loop spans 14 amino acids. Germline V gene lookup returns CDR1 LGHDT and CDR2 YNNKEL (reference sequence). The V gene lost 5 bases and the J gene lost 6 bases, with 17 bases spanning the gap.

This chain links TRBV9 with TRBJ1-6, with D uncertain. The CDR3 runs 16 residues. From germline, CDR1 is SGDLS and CDR2 YYNGEE. The V end lost 0 bases, the J end lost 0 bases, and 7 bases lay between the germline ends. The CDR3 loop is CASSVEEGSYNSPLHF. CDR3 DNA: TGTGCCAGCAGCGTAGAAGAGGGCTCCTATAATTCACCCCTCCACTTT.

This clone was recorded a few times. This chain joins TRBV3-1 (or the pseudogene TRBV3-2) and TRBJ1-1; TRBD1 is a possible D gene (6 bases). This CDR3 comprises 15 residues. Trimming left V 0 bases short and J 7 bases short, with 15 bases between. Germline V gene lookup returns CDR1 LGHDT and CDR2 YNNKEL (reference sequence). In nucleotides, the CDR3 is TGTGCCAGCAGCCAAGATTACAGGGTAAGTGATGAAGCTTTCTTT. Encoded protein: CASSQDYRVSDEAFF.

In its sample, this clone was seen once. The chain couples TRBV28 to TRBJ2-3; 9 nucleotides align to TRBD2. V trimming: 8 bases; J trimming: 5 bases; junction bases outside the gene matches: 8. This CDR3 comprises 14 residues. Germline V gene sequence: CDR1 MDHEN, CDR2 SYDVKM. The CDR3 sequence is CASRGGGAVDTQYF. In nucleotides, the CDR3 is TGTGCCAGCCGAGGCGGGGGGGCCGTAGATACGCAGTATTTT. The complete variable domain, with remaining parts taken from reference TRBV28 and TRBJ2-3, reads DVKVTQSSRYLVKRTGEKVFLECVQDMDHENMFWYRQDPGLGLRLIYFSYDVKMKEKGDIPEGYSVSREKKERFSLILESASTNQTSMYLCASRGGGAVDTQYFGPGTRLTVL.

V gene TRBV7-6 combines with J gene TRBJ2-3; D may be TRBD2 (5 bases). The V end lost 4 bases, the J end lost 5 bases, and 19 bases lay between the germline ends. CDR1 SGHVS and CDR2 FNYEAQ come from the germline V gene. The CDR3 covers 16 residues. The CDR3 nucleotides read TGTGCCAGCAGCTCTATCGCTTTCGGGGTGGAAGATACGCAGTATTTT. Protein: CASSSIAFGVEDTQYF.

V and J are TRBV29-1 and TRBJ1-1; 7 nucleotides line up with TRBD1. Trimming took 4 bases from V and 7 from J; bases not matched to a gene: 6. CDR3 size: 12 residues. Germline CDR1 reads SQVTM; CDR2 reads ANQGSEA. In nucleotides, the CDR3 is TGCAGCGTTGGGGGGACAGAATTTGAAGCTTTCTTT. Protein: CSVGGTEFEAFF.

The V gene is TRBV5-4, the J gene TRBJ1-3, with 7 nucleotides matching TRBD1. The J segment lost 8 bases and the V segment lost 2 bases, leaving 7 bases of the junction unmatched. Germline V gives CDR1 SGHNT, CDR2 YYREEE (reference sequence). This CDR3 contains 14 residues. CDR3 in DNA: TGTGCCAGCAGCTTAAAAGGGGGCACTGACACCATATATTTT. Translation: CASSLKGGTDTIYF.

This clone was counted a single time. This sequence joins TRBV5-8 and TRBJ2-5; 13 nucleotides match TRBD2. CDR3 size: 15 residues. CDR1 SGHTS and CDR2 YDEGEE come from the germline V gene. V dropped 4 bases and J dropped 3; count of bases not matched to a gene: 3. The CDR3: CASSRGLAGEETQYF. Here the CDR3 DNA reads TGTGCCAGCAGCCGAGGACTAGCGGGGGAAGAGACCCAGTACTTC.

This sequence joins TRBV15 and TRBJ1-2, with D possibly matching TRBD1 (5 bases). V dropped 1 base and J dropped 5 bases, with 11 bases sitting between them. The CDR3 runs to 14 residues. Per the germline V gene, CDR1 is LNHNV and CDR2 is YYDKDF (reference sequence). The CDR3 region has the DNA TGTGCCACCAGCAGAGGGGGGGAAAAGTATGGCTACACCTTC. This encodes CATSRGGEKYGYTF.

The V gene is TRBV5-1, the J gene TRBJ1-1, with D possibly matching TRBD1 (6 bases). The V end was cut by 0 bases, the J end by 1 base, with 13 bases between. Germline lookup yields CDR1 SGHRS and CDR2 YFSETQ. CDR3 length: 16 amino acids. The CDR3, as DNA: TGCGCCAGCAGCTTGGCCTTTACAGGGAGGAACACTGAAGCTTTCTTT. Its protein product is CASSLAFTGRNTEAFF.

The rearrangement links TRBV5-1 to TRBJ2-7, with TRBD1 as a possible D gene (6 bases). Germline V gene lookup returns CDR1 SGHRS and CDR2 YFSETQ. This CDR3 comprises 13 residues. Trimming pared 4 bases from V and 5 bases from J, leaving 13 bases between. This CDR3 reads CASSHPNRDEQYF. The CDR3 region has the DNA TGCGCCAGCAGCCACCCGAACAGGGACGAGCAGTACTTC.

This chain links TRBV5-1 with TRBJ2-3, with D maybe TRBD1 (6 bases). The CDR3 is 14 residues long. V shed 0 bases and J shed 4 bases, with 9 bases lying between them. In germline, CDR1 is SGHRS, CDR2 YFSETQ. CDR3 coding DNA: TGCGCCAGCAGCTTGGGGGGGCGCCCAGATACGCAGTATTTT. Residues: CASSLGGRPDTQYF.

This chain links TRBV7-2 with TRBJ2-3; the match to TRBD2 covers 7 bases. V dropped 5 bases and J dropped 6; count of bases not matched to a gene: 11. The CDR3 contains 15 residues. Germline-derived CDR1 and CDR2 are SGHTA and FQGNSA. The CDR3 sequence is CASSLRWGGVDTQYF. CDR3 nucleotides: TGTGCCAGCAGCCTGAGGTGGGGGGGTGTTGATACGCAGTATTTT.

The V and J genes are TRBV15 and TRBJ2-1; 15 bases line up with TRBD2. Germline values: CDR1 LNHNV, CDR2 YYDKDF (reference sequence). V dropped 5 bases and J dropped 9; count of bases not matched to a gene: 5. CDR3 size: 15 residues. CDR3 loop: CATSGLAGGPSEQFF. Written as DNA, the CDR3 is TGTGCCACCAGCGGACTAGCGGGGGGGCCCAGTGAGCAGTTCTTC.